Following are 18 T cell receptor beta chains from one sample sequenced in a study of blood T cell repertoires in COVID-19. Generated by immunoSEQ multiplex PCR, the TCRdb table keeps only in-frame clones and is missing some. The sample yields 120,000 to 150,000 clones, around 84% seen once. Sequences were obtained from peripheral blood. These receptors originate from a human donor in a cohort sampled during active COVID-19.

The V and J genes are TRBV29-1 and TRBJ2-3; 7 nucleotides line up with TRBD2. Unmatched junction bases numbered 9, after V lost 5 bases and J lost 1 base. Germline V gives CDR1 SQVTM, CDR2 ANQGSEA. CDR3 length: 15 residues. The CDR3 sequence: CSVPFREVGTDTQYF. The CDR3 nucleotides read TGCAGCGTTCCTTTTCGGGAGGTTGGCACAGATACGCAGTATTTT.

The rearrangement uses TRBV6-5 and TRBJ2-2; 11 bases align to TRBD2. The CDR3 extends over 15 amino acids. The V gene end was trimmed by 7 bases and the J gene end by 7 bases; junction bases not matched to a gene: 8. Germline V gene lookup returns CDR1 MNHEY and CDR2 SVGAGI. The CDR3 sequence is CASKWEGLADGELFF. In nucleotides, the CDR3 is TGTGCCAGCAAGTGGGAGGGACTAGCGGACGGGGAGCTGTTTTTT.

This clone was observed a few times. This chain links TRBV5-4 with TRBJ1-1; D is perhaps TRBD1 (5 bases). CDR1 is SGHNT, CDR2 YYREEE, per germline (reference sequence). CDR3 size: 15 residues. Trimming removed 2 bases from V and 0 bases from J, with 11 bases in between. As DNA, the CDR3 is TGTGCCAGCAGCTTTGGGGGGACGATGAACACTGAAGCTTTCTTT. It is translated as CASSFGGTMNTEAFF.

This clone was observed once. The rearrangement joins TRBV6-1 to TRBJ1-2; D unclear. Germline V lookup: CDR1 MNHNS, CDR2 SASEGT. This CDR3 has 17 amino acids. V was shortened by 1 base and J by 3 bases, with 18 bases between the two germline ends. The CDR3 DNA reads as TGTGCCAGCAGTGAAGGGTACGGGATTCGAAGACACTATGGCTACACCTTC. Translated: CASSEGYGIRRHYGYTF.

In DNA form, the CDR3 reads TGTGCCAGCAGTCGACAGGAAATGACTGAAGCTTTCTTT. It encodes CASSRQEMTEAFF. The rearrangement links TRBV6-5 to TRBJ1-1; a weak D match, TRBD1 (6 bases). The CDR3 covers 13 residues. Trimming removed 5 bases from V and 5 bases from J, with 12 bases in between. CDR1 is MNHEY, CDR2 SVGAGI, per germline.

The rearrangement uses TRBV5-6 and TRBJ1-4, with a weak D call TRBD1 (5 bases). There are 15 residues in the CDR3. Germline V gene sequence: CDR1 SGHDT, CDR2 YYEEEE. Deletions cut 4 bases from V and 4 bases from J, with 14 bases between. The DNA of the CDR3 is TGTGCCAGCAGCGGGGGGAGAGGGCGTAATGAAAAACTGTTTTTT. Amino acid sequence: CASSGGRGRNEKLFF.

The chain employs TRBV5-1 and TRBJ2-7; D is uncertain. This CDR3 contains 13 residues. Per the germline V gene, CDR1 is SGHRS and CDR2 is YFSETQ. Trimming removed 5 bases from V and 0 bases from J, with 9 bases in between. This chain's CDR3 is CASSPYSSYEQYF. In nucleotides, the CDR3 is TGCGCCAGCAGTCCCTATAGCTCCTACGAGCAGTACTTC.

The chain employs TRBV21-1 and TRBJ1-1; the table calls TRBD1, which could not be checked here. TRBV21-1 is described as a pseudogene. The CDR3 runs 15 residues. As DNA, the CDR3 is TGTGCCAGCAGCAAAGTAGGACAACTGAACACTGAAGCTTTCTTT. It is translated as CASSKVGQLNTEAFF.

This CDR3 is CASSVGQAEGNTIYF. Written as DNA, the CDR3 is TGTGCCAGCAGCGTAGGACAGGCGGAGGGAAACACCATATATTTT. This rearrangement joins TRBV9 to TRBJ1-3, with D possibly matching TRBD1 (6 bases). This CDR3 is 15 amino acids long. CDR1 and CDR2 (germline): SGDLS, YYNGEE. Trimming removed 0 bases at V and 4 bases at J, with 11 bases between. Full variable domain (outside the CDR3, taken from reference TRBV9 and TRBJ1-3): DSGVTQTPKHLITATGQRVTLRCSPRSGDLSVYWYQQSLDQGLQFLIQYYNGEERAKGNILERFSAQQFPDLHSELNLSSLELGDSALYFCASSVGQAEGNTIYFGEGSWLTVV.

The CDR3 loop is CASGEGAGETQYF. CDR3 DNA sequence: TGTGCCAGCGGAGAGGGAGCCGGAGAGACCCAGTACTTC. The genes are TRBV9 and TRBJ2-5, with D tentatively TRBD2 (5 bases). The V end lost 7 bases, the J end lost 4 bases, and 14 bases lay between the germline ends. From germline, CDR1 is SGDLS and CDR2 YYNGEE. The CDR3 is made up of 13 amino acids.

V and J are TRBV7-2 and TRBJ2-7; 10 bases fit TRBD2. V shed 4 bases, J shed 2 bases, and the junction held 8 bases outside the gene matches. Germline V lookup: CDR1 SGHTA, CDR2 FQGNSA. The CDR3 is made up of 16 amino acids. CDR3 coding DNA: TGTGCCAGCAGCTGGGGACTAGCGCGAACTACCTACGAGCAGTACTTC. This gives the protein CASSWGLARTTYEQYF.

The V call is TRBV6-5, the J call TRBJ1-4; D uncertain. Trimming removed 6 bases from V and 8 bases from J, with 13 bases in between. Germline V gene data show CDR1 as MNHEY and CDR2 as SVGAGI. CDR3 length: 13 residues. For the CDR3, the DNA is TGTGCCAGCAGGGCGGGCGCAGGCGAAAAACTGTTTTTT. It codes for CASRAGAGEKLFF.

This chain links TRBV7-6 with TRBJ2-1; TRBD1 matches at 9 bases. Germline values: CDR1 SGHVS, CDR2 FNYEAQ. This CDR3 comprises 16 residues. V shed 0 bases and J 8 bases; nucleotides not matched to a gene: 8. CDR3 coding DNA: TGTGCCAGCAGCTTAGCGGGGACAGGGTCCGTCTATGAGCAGTTCTTC. Amino acids: CASSLAGTGSVYEQFF.

The chain carries TRBV18 and TRBJ1-1; maybe TRBD1 (5 bases). Deletions cut 3 bases from V and 10 bases from J, with 15 bases between. Germline V gene sequence: CDR1 KGHSH, CDR2 LQKENI. The CDR3 runs 13 residues. The CDR3 DNA sequence: TGTGCCAGCTCACCCTCCGGCAGGGAAGGAGCTTTCTTT. Residues: CASSPSGREGAFF. The whole variable domain, remainder taken from reference TRBV18 and TRBJ1-1, is NAGVMQNPRHLVRRRGQEARLRCSPMKGHSHVYWYRQLPEEGLKFMVYLQKENIIDESGMPKERFSAEFPKEGPSILRIQQVVRGDSAAYFCASSPSGREGAFFGQGTRLTVV.

This clone was found once. This chain uses TRBV28 with TRBJ2-3, with a tentative D call TRBD2 (6 bases). Per germline, CDR1 MDHEN and CDR2 SYDVKM. The V end was cut by 3 bases, the J end by 4 bases, with 11 bases between. The CDR3 loop spans 14 amino acids. The CDR3 is CASSFGGVADTQYF. CDR3 DNA: TGTGCCAGCAGTTTCGGCGGGGTGGCAGATACGCAGTATTTT.

The genes are TRBV12-5 and TRBJ1-4, with 7 bases lining up with TRBD1. Germline V CDR1 and CDR2: LGHNT, FRNRAP. The CDR3 extends over 14 amino acids. J was trimmed by 3 bases and V by 7 bases; bases with no gene match: 5. The DNA of the CDR3 is TGTGCTAGTGCCAGGGGGGTGGCTAATGAAAAACTGTTTTTT. This sequence encodes CASARGVANEKLFF.

Many counts were recorded for this clone. V is TRBV5-1 and J is TRBJ2-2; 11 bases align to TRBD1. Trimming cost V 7 bases and J 5 bases; bases outside gene matches: 7. Germline V lookup: CDR1 SGHRS, CDR2 YFSETQ. The CDR3 runs to 15 residues. The CDR3 is CASGGGTGGTGELFF. The DNA for the CDR3 is TGCGCCAGCGGTGGCGGGACAGGGGGGACCGGGGAGCTGTTTTTT.

The rearrangement uses TRBV4-3 and TRBJ2-7; TRBD1 matches at 8 bases. Trimming took 0 bases from V and 4 from J; bases not matched to a gene: 5. The CDR3 covers 15 residues. Germline V gives CDR1 LGHNA, CDR2 YSLEER. The CDR3 is CASSQDGRGLYEQYF. The CDR3 DNA is TGCGCCAGCAGCCAAGACGGCAGGGGGCTGTACGAGCAGTACTTC.